This passage covers 8 T cell receptor beta chains from one sample sequenced in a study of shared clonotypes between healthy human individuals (dated by TCRdb to 2018 to 2020). CD8 naive samples consisted of CD45RO-negative cells that were positively selected for CCR7, yielding a CD45RA+CCR7+ population without TemRA cells. The protocol used for the library was the immunoSEQ multiplex PCR assay. TCRdb carries this immuneACCESS record with in-frame sequences only. Its versions omit some clonotypes, under half of them owing to an unresolved V gene in the studies checked, with the rest unexplained. The sample data list about 2.2 million clones, and 90% to 95% of these were observed just once. The top ten clonotypes cover roughly 1.7% of the sample. Sequencing used naive CD8+ T cells from PBMCs. This specimen's cell subset or site label, per the study, means: CD45RA+CCR7+. These receptors were obtained from a man between 18 and 29 years old in good health. Some clones in this sample may be carry-over from other donors' samples.

The chain joins TRBV4-1 to TRBJ2-3; tentative D call: TRBD2 (7 bases). Trimming took off 0 bases at V and 0 bases at J, with 10 bases between the two ends. CDR1 and CDR2 (germline): MGHRA, YSYEKL. The CDR3 is made up of 16 amino acids. CDR3 nucleotides: TGCGCCAGCAGCCAAGACGAGGGGGGGAGCACAGATACGCAGTATTTT. It encodes CASSQDEGGSTDTQYF.

This clone was detected only once. This CDR3 is also generated by other DNA sequences in the sample. CDR3 coding DNA: TGCGCCAGCAGCTTGTGGGGGTTAGGAGACGAGCAGTACTTC. Protein product: CASSLWGLGDEQYF. The chain employs TRBV5-1 and TRBJ2-7; D may correspond to TRBD1 or TRBD2 (5 bases each). The CDR3 loop spans 14 amino acids. Deletions cut 1 base from V and 5 bases from J, with 13 bases between. Germline CDR1 SGHRS, CDR2 YFSETQ.

The table lists this clone with a count of one. The rearrangement joins TRBV27 to TRBJ2-2; D is ambiguous. V was trimmed by 1 base and J by 5 bases, leaving 8 bases between them. Germline CDR1 is MNHEY and CDR2 is SMNVEV (reference sequence). The CDR3 totals 14 residues. The CDR3 coding sequence is TGTGCCAGCAGTTTATATATAAGAACCGGGGAGCTGTTTTTT. Its translation: CASSLYIRTGELFF.

The rearrangement joins TRBV7-2 to TRBJ2-1, with TRBD2 as a possible D gene (7 bases). There are 14 residues in the CDR3. V lost 5 bases to trimming and J lost 5 bases, with 13 bases between them. Germline assignment: CDR1 SGHTA and CDR2 FQGNSA. The CDR3 sequence: CASSPGGPNNEQFF. The CDR3 DNA is TGTGCCAGCAGCCCGGGGGGCCCGAACAATGAGCAGTTCTTC.

In its sample, this clone was seen once. The V gene is TRBV11-2, the J gene TRBJ2-2; D ambiguous. Germline values: CDR1 SGHAT, CDR2 FQNNGV. Trimming left V 5 bases short and J 4 bases short, with 11 bases between. The CDR3 contains 14 residues. The CDR3 nucleotides are TGTGCCAGCAGCCCCGCCCCAGGCACCGGGGAGCTGTTTTTT. Translation gives CASSPAPGTGELFF. Based on the CDR3 plus reference TRBV11-2 and TRBJ2-2, the full variable domain is EAGVAQSPRYKIIEKRQSVAFWCNPISGHATLYWYQQILGQGPKLLIQFQNNGVVDDSQLPKDRFSAERLKGVDSTLKIQPAKLEDSAVYLCASSPAPGTGELFFGEGSRLTVL.

The V call is TRBV7-9, the J call TRBJ2-3; 7 positions agree with TRBD2. CDR1 and CDR2 from the germline V gene are SEHNR and FQNEAQ (reference sequence). CDR3 length equals 17 residues. The V gene end was trimmed by 1 base and the J gene end by 0 bases; junction bases not matched to a gene: 7. Here the CDR3 DNA reads TGTGCCAGCAGCTTAGGGGGCCTAGCGGTTAGCACAGATACGCAGTATTTT. Protein: CASSLGGLAVSTDTQYF.

The sample holds one count of this clone. This chain joins TRBV11-2 and TRBJ2-2; TRBD2 matches 11 bases. This CDR3 region has 17 residues. Germline CDR1 is SGHAT and CDR2 is FQNNGV. After removal of 3 bases from V and 5 bases from J, the junction contained 8 bases not matched to a gene. The CDR3 here is CASSFNLAGGPTGELFF. The DNA for the CDR3 is TGTGCCAGCAGCTTTAACCTAGCGGGAGGACCAACCGGGGAGCTGTTTTTT.

The gene calls are TRBV29-1 and TRBJ1-1; D not certain. The V and J ends lost 5 bases and 2 bases respectively, with 12 bases between them. The CDR3 runs 13 residues. CDR1 and CDR2 (germline): SQVTM, ANQGSEA. DNA for the CDR3: TGCAGCGTTCTATTCGGGGTAAACACTGAAGCTTTCTTT. Translation: CSVLFGVNTEAFF.